This T cell receptor (beta chain) was captured in a study of T cells after yellow fever vaccination. Study in general: SMART-Seq v4 Ultra Low Input prepared libraries from low-cell fractions.

This clonotype was detected many times. TCRdb fed the 5' RACE reads into MiXCR, producing one record per CDR3 protein. The sample lists some 670,000 distinct CDR3 sequences, around 12% occurring once. CDR3 size: 15 residues. Germline-derived CDR1 and CDR2 are DFQATT and SNEGSKA (reference sequence). J was trimmed by 5 bases and V by 7 bases; bases with no gene match: 11. This sequence originates from a young man who received the YFV17D yellow fever vaccine. This chain links TRBV20-1 with TRBJ2-5, with 12 bases identical to TRBD1. The sample in question was PBMCs, obtained on the day of the yellow fever booster vaccination. The CDR3 nucleotides are TGCAGTGTCCCCCCCGGGACAGGGGGCTTTGAGACCCAGTACTTC. Protein sequence: CSVPPGTGGFETQYF.